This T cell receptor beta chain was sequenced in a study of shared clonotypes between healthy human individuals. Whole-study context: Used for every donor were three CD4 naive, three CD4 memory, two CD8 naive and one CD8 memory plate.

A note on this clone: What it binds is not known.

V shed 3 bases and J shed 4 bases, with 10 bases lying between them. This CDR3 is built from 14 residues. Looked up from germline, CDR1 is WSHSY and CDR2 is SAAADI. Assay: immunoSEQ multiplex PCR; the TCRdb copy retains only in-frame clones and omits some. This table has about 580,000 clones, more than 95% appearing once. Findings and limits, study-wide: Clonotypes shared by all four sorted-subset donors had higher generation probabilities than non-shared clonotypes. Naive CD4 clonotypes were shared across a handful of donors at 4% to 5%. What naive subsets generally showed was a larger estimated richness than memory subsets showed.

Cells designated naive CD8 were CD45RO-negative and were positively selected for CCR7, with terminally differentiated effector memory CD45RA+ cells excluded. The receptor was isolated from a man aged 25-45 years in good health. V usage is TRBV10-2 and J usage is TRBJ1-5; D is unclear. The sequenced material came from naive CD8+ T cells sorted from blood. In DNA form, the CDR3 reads TGCGCCAGCAGTGAATTCAGTGATAATCAGCCCCAGCATTTT. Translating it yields CASSEFSDNQPQHF.